This T cell receptor beta chain was captured in a study of identifying expanded T cells in peripheral blood. No infections or other immune events were documented during collection. The CDR3 sequence is 14 residues long. Between the trimmed V and J ends, which lost 2 bases and 0 bases, there was a span of 8 bases. Germline loops: CDR1 MGHRA, CDR2 YSYEKL. Data came from immunoSEQ multiplex PCR; TCRdb stores just in-frame clones and leaves some out. The sample gives approximately 120,000 clones, 88% of which show up once; 8% to 9% is in the top ten. Sequenced input: blood. The chain joins TRBV4-1 to TRBJ2-7; a weak D match, TRBD1 (5 bases). The receptor comes from a person aged 18 to 70 in good health. This CDR3 reads CASSQPGFSYEQYF. The CDR3 DNA reads as TGCGCCAGCAGCCAACCAGGGTTCTCCTACGAGCAGTACTTC.